The rows below give T cell receptor beta chains drawn from one sample of a study of blood T cell repertoires in COVID-19. Clones were sequenced by immunoSEQ multiplex PCR, and TCRdb holds only the in-frame ones, with some missing. The data show roughly 350,000 clones, approximately 81% seen once. The source material was peripheral blood. These TCRs come from a woman aged 18-30 years with acute or convalescent COVID-19. The CDR3 runs from the conserved cysteine through the conserved F or W. A D gene is named only where the DNA matches it firmly. Expanded clones are given a class, and other clones once, few, many or no size at all.

v_call: TRBV18
d_call: -
clone_size: -
j_call: TRBJ1-1
cdr3_aa: CASSPAHPPIRQGLNTEAFF
cdr3_nt: TGTGCCAGCTCACCGGCACACCCCCCGATTCGGCAGGGGTTAAATACTGAAGCTTTCTTT

v_call: TRBV15
d_call: -
clone_size: few
j_call: TRBJ2-2
cdr3_aa: CATSRDPAGELFF
cdr3_nt: TGTGCCACCAGCAGAGATCCGGCCGGGGAGCTGTTTTTT

v_call: TRBV15
d_call: TRBD1
clone_size: -
j_call: TRBJ2-7
cdr3_aa: CATSREGTGVYEQYF
cdr3_nt: TGTGCCACCAGCAGAGAGGGGACAGGGGTCTACGAGCAGTACTTC

v_call: TRBV11-2
d_call: -
clone_size: few
j_call: TRBJ2-2
cdr3_aa: CASTGGLNTGELFF
cdr3_nt: TGTGCCAGCACAGGCGGACTGAACACCGGGGAGCTGTTTTTT

v_call: TRBV11-2
d_call: -
clone_size: -
j_call: TRBJ2-2
cdr3_aa: CASSLGQTNTGELFF
cdr3_nt: TGTGCCAGCAGCTTAGGACAGACTAACACCGGGGAGCTGTTTTTT

v_call: TRBV6-5
d_call: TRBD1
clone_size: -
j_call: TRBJ1-6
cdr3_aa: CAISTGPYNSPLHF
cdr3_nt: TGTGCCATTTCGACAGGGCCCTATAATTCACCCCTCCACTTT

v_call: TRBV10-3
d_call: TRBD1
clone_size: -
j_call: TRBJ1-6
cdr3_aa: CAIREGQALVDSPLHF
cdr3_nt: TGTGCCATCAGGGAGGGACAGGCTCTGGTTGATTCACCCCTCCACTTT

v_call: TRBV7-3
d_call: TRBD2
clone_size: -
j_call: TRBJ2-1
cdr3_aa: CASSLGLAGYNEQFF
cdr3_nt: TGTGCCAGCAGCTTAGGGCTAGCGGGTTACAATGAGCAGTTCTTC

v_call: TRBV5-1
d_call: -
clone_size: -
j_call: TRBJ2-1
cdr3_aa: CASSLGGPSSYNEQFF
cdr3_nt: TGCGCCAGCAGCTTGGGAGGCCCTAGCTCCTACAATGAGCAGTTCTTC

v_call: TRBV19
d_call: -
clone_size: -
j_call: TRBJ2-1
cdr3_aa: CASSIGVGGWTNSYNEQFF
cdr3_nt: TGTGCCAGTAGTATAGGGGTCGGAGGGTGGACTAACTCCTACAATGAGCAGTTCTTC

v_call: TRBV5-1
d_call: TRBD1
clone_size: -
j_call: TRBJ2-2
cdr3_aa: CASSSGTGDSTGELFF
cdr3_nt: TGCGCCAGCAGCTCCGGGACAGGGGACAGCACCGGGGAGCTGTTTTTT

v_call: TRBV6-6
d_call: TRBD1
clone_size: once
j_call: TRBJ2-7
cdr3_aa: CASSYGGQGEAYEQYF
cdr3_nt: TGTGCCAGCAGTTATGGGGGACAGGGGGAAGCCTACGAGCAGTACTTC

v_call: TRBV19
d_call: TRBD1
clone_size: -
j_call: TRBJ2-1
cdr3_aa: CASSKGADNEQFF
cdr3_nt: TGTGCCAGTAGCAAGGGGGCGGATAATGAGCAGTTCTTC

v_call: TRBV19
d_call: -
clone_size: -
j_call: TRBJ1-2
cdr3_aa: CASSMPSLYGYTF
cdr3_nt: TGTGCCAGTAGTATGCCCAGTCTCTATGGCTACACCTTC

v_call: TRBV28
d_call: TRBD1
clone_size: -
j_call: TRBJ1-5
cdr3_aa: CASITGEFNQPQHF
cdr3_nt: TGTGCCAGCATTACAGGGGAGTTCAATCAGCCCCAGCATTTT

v_call: TRBV9
d_call: -
clone_size: few
j_call: TRBJ1-2
cdr3_aa: CASSVDGQGNYGYTF
cdr3_nt: TGTGCCAGCAGCGTAGATGGCCAGGGGAACTATGGCTACACCTTC

v_call: TRBV6-5
d_call: TRBD1
clone_size: -
j_call: TRBJ1-4
cdr3_aa: CASQPPGTGTEKLFF
cdr3_nt: TGTGCCAGCCAACCCCCCGGGACAGGAACTGAAAAACTGTTTTTT

v_call: TRBV6-5
d_call: -
clone_size: -
j_call: TRBJ1-5
cdr3_aa: CASSSGHQPQHF
cdr3_nt: TGTGCCAGCAGTTCCGGTCATCAGCCCCAGCATTTT

v_call: TRBV4-2
d_call: TRBD1
clone_size: -
j_call: TRBJ1-6
cdr3_aa: CASSSWDRNSPLHF
cdr3_nt: TGTGCCAGCAGCAGCTGGGACAGGAATTCACCCCTCCACTTT

v_call: TRBV12-5
d_call: -
clone_size: few
j_call: TRBJ1-1
cdr3_aa: CASGLVRGSEAFF
cdr3_nt: TGTGCTAGTGGTTTGGTCAGGGGATCTGAAGCTTTCTTT

v_call: TRBV7-3
d_call: TRBD2
clone_size: once
j_call: TRBJ2-1
cdr3_aa: CASSFLAGGNEQFF
cdr3_nt: TGTGCCAGCAGCTTCCTAGCGGGAGGGAATGAGCAGTTCTTC

v_call: TRBV6-5
d_call: TRBD1
clone_size: -
j_call: TRBJ1-6
cdr3_aa: CASSFGQGTAPLHF
cdr3_nt: TGTGCCAGCAGTTTCGGACAGGGGACGGCACCCCTCCACTTT

v_call: TRBV29-1
d_call: TRBD2
clone_size: -
j_call: TRBJ2-5
cdr3_aa: CSVTPGREGFQETQYF
cdr3_nt: TGCAGCGTTACCCCAGGGCGGGAGGGGTTTCAAGAGACCCAGTACTTC

v_call: TRBV7-3
d_call: -
clone_size: -
j_call: TRBJ1-1
cdr3_aa: CASSRQPNTEAFF
cdr3_nt: TGTGCCAGCAGCCGACAGCCGAACACTGAAGCTTTCTTT

v_call: TRBV29-1
d_call: -
clone_size: -
j_call: TRBJ2-7
cdr3_aa: CSVGQDYEQYF
cdr3_nt: TGCAGCGTTGGACAAGACTACGAGCAGTACTTC

v_call: TRBV7-3
d_call: TRBD1
clone_size: -
j_call: TRBJ2-3
cdr3_aa: CASSRQGAGTDTQYF
cdr3_nt: TGTGCCAGCAGCCGACAGGGGGCGGGCACAGATACGCAGTATTTT

v_call: TRBV24-1
d_call: TRBD1
clone_size: many
j_call: TRBJ2-5
cdr3_aa: CATSDSRTGQETQYF
cdr3_nt: TGTGCCACCAGTGATTCGAGGACAGGGCAGGAGACCCAGTACTTC

v_call: TRBV4-2
d_call: TRBD1
clone_size: -
j_call: TRBJ2-7
cdr3_aa: CASSLWTGGESDEQYF
cdr3_nt: TGTGCCAGCAGCCTTTGGACAGGGGGCGAGTCGGACGAGCAGTACTTC

v_call: TRBV3-1/TRBV3-2
d_call: -
clone_size: -
j_call: TRBJ2-7
cdr3_aa: CASSQDRGDEQYF
cdr3_nt: TGTGCCAGCAGCCAAGATCGGGGAGACGAGCAGTACTTC

v_call: TRBV7-8
d_call: -
clone_size: -
j_call: TRBJ1-2
cdr3_aa: CASSLDSWEGAVLTNYGYTF
cdr3_nt: TGTGCCAGCAGCTTGGACTCGTGGGAGGGTGCCGTTCTCACTAACTATGGCTACACCTTC

v_call: TRBV27
d_call: TRBD1
clone_size: -
j_call: TRBJ2-3
cdr3_aa: CASSAPGQGSDTQYF
cdr3_nt: TGTGCCAGCAGTGCACCGGGACAGGGGTCAGATACGCAGTATTTT

v_call: TRBV7-9
d_call: TRBD1
clone_size: once
j_call: TRBJ1-3
cdr3_aa: CASSTTGSGNTIYF
cdr3_nt: TGTGCCAGCAGCACGACAGGGTCTGGAAACACCATATATTTT

v_call: TRBV19
d_call: -
clone_size: many
j_call: TRBJ2-2
cdr3_aa: CASRASGSGTGELFF
cdr3_nt: TGTGCCAGTAGGGCATCAGGGTCGGGCACCGGGGAGCTGTTTTTT

v_call: TRBV6-5
d_call: TRBD1
clone_size: -
j_call: TRBJ1-6
cdr3_aa: CASAAPGTENSPLHF
cdr3_nt: TGTGCCAGCGCCGCCCCCGGGACAGAGAATTCACCCCTCCACTTT

v_call: TRBV15
d_call: TRBD1
clone_size: -
j_call: TRBJ1-6
cdr3_aa: CATSRGQGMPSSYNSPLHF
cdr3_nt: TGTGCCACCAGCAGAGGACAGGGGATGCCTAGCTCCTATAATTCACCCCTCCACTTT

v_call: TRBV16
d_call: -
clone_size: -
j_call: TRBJ1-3
cdr3_aa: CASSHLQGTGNTIYF
cdr3_nt: TGTGCCAGCAGCCATTTACAGGGCACTGGAAACACCATATATTTT

v_call: TRBV19
d_call: -
clone_size: -
j_call: TRBJ1-1
cdr3_aa: CASSSPGGESSTEAFF
cdr3_nt: TGTGCCAGTAGTTCCCCGGGGGGGGAGTCCAGCACTGAAGCTTTCTTT

v_call: TRBV5-4
d_call: -
clone_size: -
j_call: TRBJ1-1
cdr3_aa: CASSSFGPEAFF
cdr3_nt: TGTGCCAGCAGTTCCTTTGGCCCTGAAGCTTTCTTT

v_call: TRBV24-1
d_call: TRBD2
clone_size: -
j_call: TRBJ2-1
cdr3_aa: CATSEGSGGSGDEQFF
cdr3_nt: TGTGCCACCAGCGAAGGTAGCGGGGGGAGTGGCGATGAGCAGTTCTTC

v_call: TRBV30
d_call: TRBD2
clone_size: -
j_call: TRBJ2-2
cdr3_aa: CAWSHVGGSGELFF
cdr3_nt: TGTGCCTGGAGCCATGTGGGGGGGTCCGGGGAGCTGTTTTTT

v_call: TRBV5-8
d_call: TRBD1
clone_size: once
j_call: TRBJ1-5
cdr3_aa: CASSLRPGTGFDNQPQHF
cdr3_nt: TGTGCCAGCAGCTTACGTCCCGGGACAGGGTTTGACAATCAGCCCCAGCATTTT

v_call: TRBV6-6
d_call: -
clone_size: -
j_call: TRBJ1-5
cdr3_aa: CASIQRGGGNQPQHF
cdr3_nt: TGTGCCAGCATCCAAAGGGGGGGAGGCAATCAGCCCCAGCATTTT

v_call: TRBV30
d_call: TRBD1
clone_size: -
j_call: TRBJ1-1
cdr3_aa: CAWSRAGGRTEAFF
cdr3_nt: TGTGCCTGGAGTCGGGCAGGGGGCCGCACTGAAGCTTTCTTT

v_call: TRBV10-2
d_call: TRBD1
clone_size: -
j_call: TRBJ2-3
cdr3_aa: CASSELGQGTDTQYF
cdr3_nt: TGCGCCAGCAGTGAACTGGGACAGGGCACAGATACGCAGTATTTT

v_call: TRBV28
d_call: TRBD2
clone_size: -
j_call: TRBJ2-2
cdr3_aa: CASRPTSGSAGELFF
cdr3_nt: TGTGCCAGCAGACCCACTAGCGGGAGTGCCGGGGAGCTGTTTTTT

v_call: TRBV18
d_call: -
clone_size: -
j_call: TRBJ1-5
cdr3_aa: CASALGGQVGQPQHF
cdr3_nt: TGTGCCAGCGCCCTCGGGGGGCAGGTAGGACAGCCCCAGCATTTT

v_call: TRBV10-1
d_call: -
clone_size: -
j_call: TRBJ1-1
cdr3_aa: CASSEFKGMTEAFF
cdr3_nt: TGCGCCAGCAGTGAGTTTAAGGGGATGACTGAAGCTTTCTTT

v_call: TRBV5-1
d_call: TRBD2
clone_size: -
j_call: TRBJ2-5
cdr3_aa: CASSFTSGRASETQYF
cdr3_nt: TGCGCCAGCAGCTTTACTAGCGGGAGGGCCTCGGAGACCCAGTACTTC

v_call: TRBV3-1/TRBV3-2
d_call: -
clone_size: -
j_call: TRBJ2-7
cdr3_aa: CASSLRGSDRPYEQYF
cdr3_nt: TGTGCCAGCAGCCTAAGGGGCTCGGACCGCCCCTACGAGCAGTACTTC

v_call: TRBV2
d_call: TRBD1
clone_size: -
j_call: TRBJ2-2
cdr3_aa: CASRETGVNTGELFF
cdr3_nt: TGTGCCAGCAGAGAGACAGGGGTAAACACCGGGGAGCTGTTTTTT

v_call: TRBV4-1
d_call: -
clone_size: -
j_call: TRBJ2-3
cdr3_aa: CASRRVAGLGTDTQYF
cdr3_nt: TGCGCCAGCAGACGGGTTGCCGGGTTAGGCACAGATACGCAGTATTTT

v_call: TRBV19
d_call: TRBD2
clone_size: -
j_call: TRBJ2-1
cdr3_aa: CASSRAGGAYNEQFF
cdr3_nt: TGTGCCAGTAGCCGTGCGGGGGGAGCCTACAATGAGCAGTTCTTC

v_call: TRBV14
d_call: TRBD1
clone_size: -
j_call: TRBJ1-2
cdr3_aa: CASSQAQGGHGYTF
cdr3_nt: TGTGCCAGCAGCCAAGCCCAGGGGGGCCATGGCTACACCTTC

v_call: TRBV18
d_call: -
clone_size: -
j_call: TRBJ1-2
cdr3_aa: CASSPIGDPNYGYTF
cdr3_nt: TGTGCCAGCTCACCAATCGGGGATCCTAACTATGGCTACACCTTC

v_call: TRBV7-2
d_call: TRBD1
clone_size: few
j_call: TRBJ2-3
cdr3_aa: CASSPRQGAGADTQYF
cdr3_nt: TGTGCCAGCAGCCCCCGACAGGGGGCGGGCGCAGATACGCAGTATTTT

v_call: TRBV12-5
d_call: TRBD1
clone_size: few
j_call: TRBJ1-2
cdr3_aa: CASGFRDRAGYTF
cdr3_nt: TGTGCTAGTGGTTTCCGTGACAGGGCTGGCTACACCTTC

v_call: TRBV14
d_call: -
clone_size: -
j_call: TRBJ1-3
cdr3_aa: CASSQLDYTIYF
cdr3_nt: TGTGCCAGCAGCCAATTGGACTACACCATATATTTT